Each of the 20 T cell receptor beta chains below was sequenced from the same sample in a study of blood T cell repertoires in COVID-19 (dated by TCRdb to about 2020). The library was obtained by the immunoSEQ multiplex PCR assay. In its TCRdb copy, this immuneACCESS table keeps in-frame sequences only and misses some clones. Where compared with another copy, unresolved V genes explain less than half of these, and the others have no known cause. The sample contains under 250,000 clones, more than 75% of them found a single time. Roughly 5.2% of the sample rests with the top ten. Sequenced: peripheral blood. Receptors originate from a woman over 75 with COVID-19, enrolled during active disease.

This chain connects TRBV18 to TRBJ2-7; 7 positions agree with TRBD1. Germline V gene sequence: CDR1 KGHSH, CDR2 LQKENI. This CDR3 region has 15 residues. The V gene end was trimmed by 1 base and the J gene end by 2 bases; junction bases not matched to a gene: 5. The CDR3 sequence is CASSPRDRAAYEQYF. DNA of the CDR3: TGTGCCAGCTCACCACGAGACAGGGCCGCCTACGAGCAGTACTTC. The variable domain in full, with the rest retrieved from reference TRBV18 and TRBJ2-7, is NAGVMQNPRHLVRRRGQEARLRCSPMKGHSHVYWYRQLPEEGLKFMVYLQKENIIDESGMPKERFSAEFPKEGPSILRIQQVVRGDSAAYFCASSPRDRAAYEQYFGPGTRLTVT.

The rearrangement links TRBV5-8 to TRBJ1-5; the D gene is possibly TRBD1 (5 bases). The CDR3 contains 15 residues. Trimming took off 4 bases at V and 0 bases at J, with 11 bases between the two ends. Germline assignment: CDR1 SGHTS and CDR2 YDEGEE. The CDR3 DNA reads TGTGCCAGCAGCCCGGGACTCCATAGCAATCAGCCCCAGCATTTT. Translation gives CASSPGLHSNQPQHF.

V gene TRBV19 combines with J gene TRBJ2-7, with D possibly matching TRBD1 (6 bases). Germline lookup yields CDR1 LNHDA and CDR2 SQIVND (reference sequence). The CDR3 runs to 14 residues. Trimming removed 2 bases at V and 2 bases at J, with 10 bases between. CDR3 sequence (DNA): TGTGCCAGTAGTATATGGGGGCGGACCTACGAGCAGTACTTC. Its translation: CASSIWGRTYEQYF.

The J gene is TRBJ1-6, the V gene TRBV2; a possible D gene is TRBD1 (6 bases). The CDR3 spans 15 residues. The germline gives CDR1 SNHLY, CDR2 FYNNEI. Between the trimmed V and J ends, which lost 8 bases and 9 bases, there was a span of 20 bases. The CDR3 region is CASEASGALGSPLHF. CDR3 nucleotide sequence: TGTGCCAGCGAGGCTTCAGGGGCTTTAGGTTCACCCCTCCACTTT.

The chain couples TRBV11-2 to TRBJ2-1; a weak D match, TRBD2 (5 bases). V was trimmed by 5 bases and J by 9 bases, leaving 8 bases between them. Looked up from germline, CDR1 is SGHAT and CDR2 is FQNNGV. CDR3 length: 11 residues. The CDR3 DNA reads as TGTGCCAGCAGCCTTGGAGGTGAGCAGTTCTTC. This encodes CASSLGGEQFF.

The J gene is TRBJ1-4, the V gene TRBV30; D not certain. Germline CDR1 is GTSNPN and CDR2 is SVGIG (reference sequence). The CDR3 covers 14 residues. V lost 3 bases to trimming and J lost 5 bases, with 13 bases between them. The CDR3 DNA reads as TGTGCCTGGAGAAAGAGGAGACCGAATGAAAAACTGTTTTTT. This gives the protein CAWRKRRPNEKLFF.

CDR3 protein: CASSSSGGIGDTQYF. CDR3 bases: TGTGCCAGCAGCTCCAGCGGGGGCATAGGAGATACGCAGTATTTT. The chain combines TRBV28 with TRBJ2-3; 8 nucleotides line up with TRBD2. CDR3 length: 15 amino acids. Germline CDR1 MDHEN, CDR2 SYDVKM. The trim removed 6 bases at V and 5 bases at J, leaving 10 bases unmatched.

V usage is TRBV5-1 and J usage is TRBJ1-5; D is perhaps TRBD1 (5 bases). The CDR3 spans 14 residues. V was clipped by 1 base and J by 3 bases, with 8 bases between them. Germline CDR1 is SGHRS and CDR2 is YFSETQ. CDR3 sequence reads: CASSLPGHNQPQHF. Written as DNA, the CDR3 is TGCGCCAGCAGCTTGCCAGGGCACAATCAGCCCCAGCATTTT. Using reference TRBV5-1 and TRBJ1-5 for the parts outside the CDR3, the full variable domain is KAGVTQTPRYLIKTRGQQVTLSCSPISGHRSVSWYQQTPGQGLQFLFEYFSETQRNKGNFPGRFSGRQFSNSRSEMNVSTLELGDSALYLCASSLPGHNQPQHFGDGTRLSIL.

This clone was found a few times. The DNA for the CDR3 is TGCGCCAGCAGCACACGACAGGGGTTCAATCCCGGGGAGCTGTTTTTT. This sequence encodes CASSTRQGFNPGELFF. This chain links TRBV4-1 with TRBJ2-2, with 8 bases identical to TRBD1. The V and J ends lost 5 bases and 6 bases, in that order; junction bases with no gene match: 11. Germline loops: CDR1 MGHRA, CDR2 YSYEKL. The CDR3 sequence is 16 residues long.

V and J are TRBV7-2 and TRBJ1-1; D unclear. Trimming shortened V by 3 bases and J by 5 bases, and 7 bases separated the two germline ends. CDR1 and CDR2 (germline): SGHTA, FQGNSA. There are 12 residues in the CDR3. CDR3 amino acids: CASSLGVTEAFF. In DNA, the CDR3 is TGTGCCAGCAGCTTGGGCGTTACTGAAGCTTTCTTT.

The chain couples TRBV5-1 to TRBJ2-3; D remains ambiguous. This CDR3 spans 13 amino acids. Germline CDR1 SGHRS, CDR2 YFSETQ. The V gene lost 1 base and the J gene lost 2 bases, with 5 bases spanning the gap. The CDR3 is CASSLPVTDTQYF. The CDR3, as DNA: TGCGCCAGCAGCTTGCCGGTCACAGATACGCAGTATTTT.

Note on this clone: This CDR3 is also generated by other DNA sequences in the sample. The chain is built from TRBV2 and TRBJ2-7; 12 bases fit TRBD1. V was pared by 6 bases and J by 4 bases, with 4 bases of the junction left unmatched. Germline-derived CDR1 and CDR2 are SNHLY and FYNNEI. The CDR3 runs to 14 residues. In DNA form, the CDR3 reads TGTGCCAGCAGGGGGACAGGGGGCGGGTACGAGCAGTACTTC. It encodes CASRGTGGGYEQYF.

The chain combines TRBV20-1 with TRBJ2-5; no firm D call. The CDR3 has 11 amino acids. Trimming took 5 bases from V and 5 from J, leaving 9 bases between them. From germline, CDR1 is DFQATT and CDR2 SNEGSKA (reference sequence). CDR3 in DNA: TGCAGTGCTCTTCGCCAGGAGACCCAGTACTTC. Amino acids: CSALRQETQYF.

The rearrangement uses TRBV7-9 and TRBJ1-2; 8 nucleotides agree with TRBD1. The CDR3 length is 15 residues. Germline CDR1 and CDR2: SEHNR and FQNEAQ (reference sequence). J was trimmed by 8 bases and V by 5 bases; bases with no gene match: 13. CDR3 nucleotide sequence: TGTGCCAGCAGCACTAGTCCCACACAGGGGGGGGGCTACACCTTC. Its protein is CASSTSPTQGGGYTF.

The genes are TRBV5-1 and TRBJ1-1; D may be TRBD1 (6 bases). V dropped 3 bases and J dropped 0 bases, with 15 bases sitting between them. The CDR3 contains 16 residues. Germline CDR1 and CDR2: SGHRS and YFSETQ. CDR3 coding DNA: TGCGCCAGCAGCTCAGGACAGTTTCCTATGAACACTGAAGCTTTCTTT. This codes for CASSSGQFPMNTEAFF.

This clone has only a few counts. The chain recombines TRBV4-3 with TRBJ2-3; 10 bases match TRBD2. Germline V CDR1 and CDR2: LGHNA, YSLEER. Trimming took 1 base from V and 5 from J; bases not matched to a gene: 6. The CDR3 has 16 amino acids. This CDR3 reads CASSQGTSGPLDTQYF. CDR3 nucleotide sequence: TGCGCCAGCAGCCAAGGGACTAGCGGTCCTCTAGATACGCAGTATTTT.

This chain uses TRBV3-1 (or the pseudogene TRBV3-2) with TRBJ2-5; possibly TRBD2 for D (5 bases). This CDR3 region has 17 residues. V lost 3 bases and J lost 1, with 18 bases in between. The germline gives CDR1 LGHDT, CDR2 YNNKEL (reference sequence). In DNA, the CDR3 is TGTGCCAGCAGCCAGCCAACCTGGGCGGGCGCCCAAGAGACCCAGTACTTC. Translated, it gives CASSQPTWAGAQETQYF.

The CDR3 DNA sequence: TGCGCCAGCAGCTCGGAGGGACGGAGTGAAGCTTTCTTT. Its translation: CASSSEGRSEAFF. The V call is TRBV5-1, the J call TRBJ1-1; D possibly corresponds to TRBD1 (5 bases). V was clipped by 3 bases and J by 7 bases, with 13 bases between them. This CDR3 is 13 amino acids long. Germline V gene lookup returns CDR1 SGHRS and CDR2 YFSETQ.

Regarding this clone: Different DNA sequences within this sample yield the same CDR3. This chain joins TRBV28 and TRBJ1-2; tentatively, D is TRBD1 (6 bases). Trimming removed 2 bases from V and 4 bases from J, with 8 bases in between. The germline V gene has CDR1 MDHEN and CDR2 SYDVKM. The CDR3 totals 13 residues. CDR3: CASSLRQAYGYTF. CDR3 in DNA: TGTGCCAGCAGTTTAAGACAGGCCTATGGCTACACCTTC.

The chain links TRBV3-1 (or the pseudogene TRBV3-2) to TRBJ2-1, with D possibly TRBD1 on 6 matching bases. There are 16 residues in the CDR3. Trimming took off 4 bases at V and 6 bases at J, with 19 bases between the two ends. Germline V gene data show CDR1 as LGHDT and CDR2 as YNNKEL (reference sequence). CDR3 coding DNA: TGTGCCAGCAGCCCCACCCAGGGGTGGCAGCGCAATGAGCAGTTCTTC. Translation gives CASSPTQGWQRNEQFF.